These 8 T cell receptor beta chains share one sample of origin, sequenced in a study of beta chain features in type 1 diabetes (dated by TCRdb to the late 2010s). Libraries were constructed by the immunoSEQ multiplex PCR assay. All of the isolated RNA was reverse transcribed with the High Capacity cDNA Reverse Transcription Kit, so expressed TCRB transcripts were sequenced. In its TCRdb copy, this immuneACCESS table keeps in-frame sequences only and misses some clones. Where compared with another copy, unresolved V genes explain less than half of these, and the others have no known cause. The sample records under 400,000 clones, about 19% of which are singletons. The ten top clones hold 0.044% of the sample. Input material: naive CD4+ T cells from blood. What this sample's cell subset or site label stands for: true naive CD4+ T cells. These receptors all stem from a woman aged 18-35 years in good health.

This clone was seen a handful of times. The chain links TRBV19 to TRBJ2-1; the D gene is possibly TRBD2 (5 bases). Germline V gene sequence: CDR1 LNHDA, CDR2 SQIVND (reference sequence). This CDR3 spans 14 amino acids. With 7 bases removed from V and 4 bases from J, the gap between germline ends came to 14 bases. The CDR3 loop is CASNRGPGYNEQFF. The CDR3 DNA sequence: TGTGCCAGTAATCGAGGGCCGGGGTACAATGAGCAGTTCTTC.

This clone was detected only a few times. The chain is built from TRBV29-1 and TRBJ1-1; tentatively, D is TRBD1 (6 bases). V was cut by 4 bases and J by 0 bases, with 9 bases left in between. This CDR3 is built from 13 residues. Germline V lookup: CDR1 SQVTM, CDR2 ANQGSEA. The CDR3 DNA is TGCAGCGTTGGCGGACAGCTGAACACTGAAGCTTTCTTT. It codes for CSVGGQLNTEAFF.

This clone was seen more than once but under ten times. The J gene is TRBJ2-5, the V gene TRBV11-2, with D possibly being TRBD2 (6 bases). Germline CDR1 is SGHAT and CDR2 is FQNNGV. This CDR3 is built from 16 residues. V dropped 1 base and J dropped 5 bases, with 17 bases sitting between them. The CDR3 nucleotides read TGTGCCAGCAGCTTAGCCCGACTAGGACGAGCTGAGACCCAGTACTTC. It translates to CASSLARLGRAETQYF.

This clone has more than one count but fewer than ten. The genes are TRBV9 and TRBJ1-6; D perhaps matches TRBD1 (5 bases). Trimming stripped 3 bases from V and 6 bases from J, with 19 bases between. The CDR3 totals 17 residues. Germline CDR1 and CDR2: SGDLS and YYNGEE. The CDR3 sequence: CASSAPGPGMGNSPLHF. The CDR3 DNA sequence: TGTGCCAGCAGCGCCCCCGGTCCAGGGATGGGTAATTCACCCCTCCACTTT.

The CDR3 loop reads CASSLTLVVGQLSYEQYF. The CDR3 bases are TGTGCCAGCAGTTTGACCCTTGTCGTGGGGCAGCTCTCCTACGAGCAGTACTTC. The rearrangement uses TRBV28 and TRBJ2-7; tentatively, D is TRBD1 (5 bases). CDR1 is MDHEN and CDR2 is SYDVKM in the germline V gene. This CDR3 is built from 18 residues. V dropped 3 bases and J dropped 0 bases, with 21 bases sitting between them.

About this clone: The same CDR3 arises from other DNA sequences in this sample as well. The V call is TRBV5-1, the J call TRBJ2-3; no clear D. Germline loops: CDR1 SGHRS, CDR2 YFSETQ. This CDR3 is built from 14 residues. The germline V and J ends were trimmed by 0 bases and 1 base, with 6 bases remaining between them. CDR3 sequence reads: CASSLGLGTDTQYF. The CDR3 bases are TGCGCCAGCAGCTTGGGACTTGGCACAGATACGCAGTATTTT.

The chain uses TRBV6-5 and TRBJ2-7, with D unclear. The CDR3 covers 15 residues. The germline V gene encodes CDR1 MNHEY and CDR2 SVGAGI. V was cut by 0 bases and J by 3 bases, with 12 bases left in between. The CDR3 coding sequence is TGTGCCAGCAGTTACTCAACCGGTACCAACTACGAGCAGTACTTC. Encoded protein: CASSYSTGTNYEQYF.

This clone was counted between two and nine times. The V and J genes are TRBV7-2 and TRBJ2-7; tentative D call: TRBD1 (5 bases). Per germline, CDR1 SGHTA and CDR2 FQGNSA. Trimming removed 5 bases at V and 4 bases at J, with 15 bases between. This CDR3 is 14 amino acids long. Here the CDR3 DNA reads TGTGCCAGCAGCGGGGCGCAGGCCCCATACGAGCAGTACTTC. The encoded protein is CASSGAQAPYEQYF.